One sample yielded the 4 T cell receptor beta chains listed below, sequenced in a study of PD-L1 blockade in urothelial cancer (dated 2017 in TCRdb). According to the study, the label for this sample's time point signals: peripheral blood 6 weeks after treatment start. Library preparation was by the immunoSEQ multiplex PCR assay. As stored in TCRdb, this immuneACCESS dataset retains in-frame rearrangements with V and J assigned. A fraction of the clones does not appear; measured against another copy, unresolved V genes explain less than half of the discrepancy, and the remainder lacks a known reason. The sample includes over 20,000 clones, with 91% observed a single time. The top ten hold 11% of the sample. Sequenced here: PBMCs, sampled around atezolizumab (anti-PD-L1) treatment. These receptors came from a woman aged 55 to 70 with urothelial cancer.

This clone was counted once. The chain is built from TRBV4-3 and TRBJ2-3; 10 bases agree with TRBD2. Germline V CDR1 and CDR2: LGHNA, YSLEER. The CDR3 loop spans 16 amino acids. J was trimmed by 3 bases and V by 1 base; bases with no gene match: 4. Written as DNA, the CDR3 is TGCGCCAGCAGCCAAGTTCTAGCGGGGGTTACAGATACGCAGTATTTT. Its translation is CASSQVLAGVTDTQYF.

V and J are TRBV27 and TRBJ2-5, with TRBD1 as a possible D gene (6 bases). Germline lookup yields CDR1 MNHEY and CDR2 SMNVEV (reference sequence). The CDR3 totals 16 residues. V lost 3 bases to trimming and J lost 5 bases, with 19 bases between them. This CDR3 is CASSLRHFRGYETQYF. As DNA, the CDR3 is TGTGCCAGCAGTTTGCGTCATTTCAGGGGATATGAGACCCAGTACTTC.

The chain couples TRBV7-2 to TRBJ2-7; 11 bases agree with TRBD2. Germline CDR1 and CDR2: SGHTA and FQGNSA. V gave up 5 bases and J gave up 4 bases; unmatched junction bases: 10. The CDR3 extends over 16 amino acids. The DNA for the CDR3 is TGTGCCAGCAGCGCAGGCCCCGGGACTAGCGGATACGAGCAGTACTTC. Amino acids: CASSAGPGTSGYEQYF.

This rearrangement joins TRBV4-2 to TRBJ1-6; a weak D match, TRBD1 (5 bases). Germline lookup yields CDR1 LGHNA and CDR2 YNFKEQ. The CDR3 totals 16 residues. V lost 4 bases to trimming and J lost 10 bases, with 20 bases between them. In DNA form, the CDR3 reads TGTGCCAGCAGCCTATATCGGGGGTCCTCGTCCTCACCCCTCCACTTT. This gives the protein CASSLYRGSSSSPLHF.